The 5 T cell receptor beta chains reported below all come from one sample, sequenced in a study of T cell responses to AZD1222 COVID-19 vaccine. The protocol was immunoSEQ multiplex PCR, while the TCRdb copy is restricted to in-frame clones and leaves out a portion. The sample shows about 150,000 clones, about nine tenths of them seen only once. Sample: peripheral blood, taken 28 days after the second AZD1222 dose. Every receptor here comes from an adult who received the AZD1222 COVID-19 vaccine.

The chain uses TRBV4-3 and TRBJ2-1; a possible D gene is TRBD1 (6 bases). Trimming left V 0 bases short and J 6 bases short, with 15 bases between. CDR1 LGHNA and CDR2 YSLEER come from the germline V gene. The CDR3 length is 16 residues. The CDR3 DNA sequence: TGCGCCAGCAGCCAAGAGCACCAGGGGAGAAGCAATGAGCAGTTCTTC. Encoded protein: CASSQEHQGRSNEQFF.

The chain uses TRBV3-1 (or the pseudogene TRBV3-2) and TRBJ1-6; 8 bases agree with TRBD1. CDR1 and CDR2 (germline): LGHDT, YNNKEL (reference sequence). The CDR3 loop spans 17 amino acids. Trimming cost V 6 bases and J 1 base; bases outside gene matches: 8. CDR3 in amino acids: CASRGGRGLSYNSPLHF. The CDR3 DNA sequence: TGTGCCAGCAGAGGGGGCAGGGGGCTATCCTATAATTCACCCCTCCACTTT.

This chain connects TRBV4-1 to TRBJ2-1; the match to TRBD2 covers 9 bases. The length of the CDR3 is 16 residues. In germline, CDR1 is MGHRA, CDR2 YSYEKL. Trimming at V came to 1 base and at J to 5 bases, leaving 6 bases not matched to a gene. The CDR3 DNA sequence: TGCGCCAGCAGCCAAGTTGCGGGAGGGAGAAACAATGAGCAGTTCTTC. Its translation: CASSQVAGGRNNEQFF.

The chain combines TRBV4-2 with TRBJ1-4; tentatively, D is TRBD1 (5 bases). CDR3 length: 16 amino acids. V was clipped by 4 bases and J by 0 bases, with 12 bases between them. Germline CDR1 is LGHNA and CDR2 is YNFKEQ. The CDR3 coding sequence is TGTGCCAGCAGCCGGGGGACTGTGCCAACTAATGAAAAACTGTTTTTT. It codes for CASSRGTVPTNEKLFF.

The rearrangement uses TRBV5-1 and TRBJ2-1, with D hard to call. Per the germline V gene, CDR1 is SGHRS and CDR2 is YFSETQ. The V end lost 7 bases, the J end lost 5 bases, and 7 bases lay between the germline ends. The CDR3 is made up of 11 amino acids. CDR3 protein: CASSADNEQFF. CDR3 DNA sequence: TGCGCCAGCTCCGCTGACAATGAGCAGTTCTTC. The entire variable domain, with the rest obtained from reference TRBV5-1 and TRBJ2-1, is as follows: KAGVTQTPRYLIKTRGQQVTLSCSPISGHRSVSWYQQTPGQGLQFLFEYFSETQRNKGNFPGRFSGRQFSNSRSEMNVSTLELGDSALYLCASSADNEQFFGPGTRLTVL.